This T cell receptor beta chain was recovered during a study of blood T cell repertoires in COVID-19 (dated by TCRdb to between 2020 and 2021). Study-wide context: Collaborator samples came from the United States, Italy and Spain and covered acute and convalescent phases of COVID-19. The material from the prospective study consisted of cDNA or gDNA derived from T cells, B-cell-depleted T cells, or PBMCs. Deeply sampled blood TCRbeta repertoires from subjects exposed to, actively infected with, or recovered from COVID-19 were included in the dataset. The repertoires were released in a freely available public database intended as a resource for research on the immune response to SARS-CoV-2. Samples came from the ongoing ImmuneRACE study (first 160 participants) plus 1,254 subjects from 6 global collaborators. Nearly every sample came with metadata listing a de-identified subject ID, COVID-19 status, age in years and sex. Where available, HLA class I and class II types were obtained from metadata supplied by the sample provider rather than from assay-based typing. The research as a whole found: The amount of clinical and demographic metadata varied by source and participant and was provided uncurated.

Note on this clone: Its antigen target is currently unknown. Base-call qualities are not available, and no considerably larger clone is one nucleotide away.

The collaborating institutions used their own protocols to collect whole blood in K2EDTA tubes. Collaborator samples were shipped for TCRbeta analysis as frozen whole blood, isolated PBMCs, or DNA extracted from either sample type. TCRbeta CDR3 regions were amplified from genomic DNA by means of the immunoSEQ Assay, a bias-controlled multiplex PCR. Per the authors' processing: The number of nucleated cells in each sample was estimated from the amplification of reference gene primers within the assay. Sequence reads were collapsed and filtered to measure the absolute abundance of every unique TCRbeta CDR3 rearrangement. Productive Simpson clonality was computed per sample as the square root of Simpson's diversity index over productive rearrangements. The immuneACCESS repertoire file appears here via TCRdb, limited to in-frame rearrangements. These files lack a portion of the clones; in checked studies, under half of the deficit traces to unresolved V genes, and the cause of the others is not known. The DNA was the basis for D and trimming; V, J and clone size are from that table. The sample has roughly 100,000 clones on record, approximately 84% of them singletons. In total, the top ten clones hold roughly 4.1% of the sample.

This receptor was taken from a human donor in a cohort sampled during active COVID-19. The sequenced sample was peripheral blood.

The bases are TGTGCCAGCAGCTTGGGACAGGGGTCCAATAATGAGCAGTTCTTC. This codes for CASSLGQGSNNEQFF. The chain was built from TRBV5-4 and TRBJ2-1, with 8 bases matching TRBD1. The CDR3 holds 15 amino acids from the cysteine to the phenylalanine. Only the CDR3 part of the read is kept: 45 bases, read in frame from the first base. The CDR1 and CDR2 encoded by the germline V gene (reference sequence) are SGHNT and YYREEE. V is pruned by 0 bases and J by 7 bases, leaving 6 bases of the junction without a gene match.